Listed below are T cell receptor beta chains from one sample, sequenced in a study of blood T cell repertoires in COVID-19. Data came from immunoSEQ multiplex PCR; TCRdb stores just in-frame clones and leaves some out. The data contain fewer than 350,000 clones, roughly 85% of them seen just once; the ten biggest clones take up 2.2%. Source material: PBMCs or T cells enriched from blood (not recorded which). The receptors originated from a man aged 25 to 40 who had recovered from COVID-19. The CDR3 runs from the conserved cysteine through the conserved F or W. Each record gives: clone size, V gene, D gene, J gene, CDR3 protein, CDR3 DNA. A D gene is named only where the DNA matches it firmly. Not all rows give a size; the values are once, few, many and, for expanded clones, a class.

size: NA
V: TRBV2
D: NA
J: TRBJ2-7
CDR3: CASSGGVISYEQYF
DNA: TGTGCCAGCAGTGGGGGGGTGATTTCCTACGAGCAGTACTTC

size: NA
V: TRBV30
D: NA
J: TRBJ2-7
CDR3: CACSPAGSSSKQYF
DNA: TGTGCCTGCTCCCCGGCAGGGTCAAGTTCAAAGCAGTACTTC

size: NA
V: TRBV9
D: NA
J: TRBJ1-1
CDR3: CASSVGVRDEAFF
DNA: TGTGCCAGCAGCGTAGGTGTGAGGGATGAAGCTTTCTTT

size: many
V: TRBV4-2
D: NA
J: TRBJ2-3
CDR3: CASSQGADGGHTDTQYF
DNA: TGTGCCAGCAGCCAAGGGGCCGACGGGGGGCATACAGATACGCAGTATTTT

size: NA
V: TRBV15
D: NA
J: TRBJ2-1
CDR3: CATSSGTGSYNEQFF
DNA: TGTGCCACCAGCTCCGGGACTGGCTCCTACAATGAGCAGTTCTTC

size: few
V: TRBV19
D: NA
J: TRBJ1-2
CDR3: CASSMSGYGYTF
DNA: TGTGCCAGTAGTATGTCAGGCTATGGCTACACCTTC

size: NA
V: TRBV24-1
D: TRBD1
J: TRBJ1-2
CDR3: CATSVTGTGGDYGYTF
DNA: TGTGCCACCAGTGTCACCGGGACAGGGGGCGACTATGGCTACACCTTC

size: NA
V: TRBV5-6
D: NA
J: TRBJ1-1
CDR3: CASSYTGTEAFF
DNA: TGTGCCAGCAGCTACACCGGGACAGAAGCTTTCTTT

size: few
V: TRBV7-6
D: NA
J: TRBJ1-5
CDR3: CASSLSRNQPQHF
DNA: TGTGCCAGCAGCTTATCGCGAAATCAGCCCCAGCATTTT

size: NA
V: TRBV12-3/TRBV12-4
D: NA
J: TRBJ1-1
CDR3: CASSSNRVGAFF
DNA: TGTGCCAGCAGTTCAAACAGGGTTGGAGCTTTCTTT

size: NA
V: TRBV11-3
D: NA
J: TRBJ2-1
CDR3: CASSKGLHNEQFF
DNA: TGTGCCAGCAGCAAGGGGTTACACAATGAGCAGTTCTTC

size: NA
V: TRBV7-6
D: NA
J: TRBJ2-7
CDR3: CASSPMEGSGYEQYF
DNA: TGTGCCAGCAGCCCCATGGAGGGGTCTGGCTACGAGCAGTACTTC

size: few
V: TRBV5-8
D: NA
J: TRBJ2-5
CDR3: CASSTQGFGTQYF
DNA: TGTGCCAGCAGCACTCAGGGGTTTGGGACCCAGTACTTC

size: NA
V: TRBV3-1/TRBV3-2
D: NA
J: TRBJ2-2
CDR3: CASSQRHNTGELFF
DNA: TGTGCCAGCAGCCAGCGGCACAACACCGGGGAGCTGTTTTTT

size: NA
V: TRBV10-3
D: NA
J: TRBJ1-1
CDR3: CAISERGGGDTEAFF
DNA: TGTGCCATCAGTGAGCGAGGAGGAGGGGACACTGAAGCTTTCTTT

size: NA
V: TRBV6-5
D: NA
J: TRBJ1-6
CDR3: CASSWDFNSPLHF
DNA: TGTGCCAGCAGTTGGGACTTTAATTCACCCCTCCACTTT

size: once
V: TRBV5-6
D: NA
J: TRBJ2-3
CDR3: CASSRTVSTDTQYF
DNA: TGTGCCAGCAGCCGGACAGTTAGCACAGATACGCAGTATTTT

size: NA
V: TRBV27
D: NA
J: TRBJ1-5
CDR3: CASSHGQTNQPQHF
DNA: TGTGCCAGCAGTCACGGACAGACCAATCAGCCCCAGCATTTT

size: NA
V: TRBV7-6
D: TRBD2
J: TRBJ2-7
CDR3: CASSLDGLAGVHEQYF
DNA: TGTGCCAGCAGCTTAGACGGACTAGCGGGGGTCCACGAGCAGTACTTC

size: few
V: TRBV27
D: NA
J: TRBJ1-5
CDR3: CASSLLAKPRIQPQHF
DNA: TGTGCCAGCAGTTTACTAGCCAAACCGCGGATTCAGCCCCAGCATTTT

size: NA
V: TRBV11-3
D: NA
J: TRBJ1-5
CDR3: CASSLEFDFLGNQPQHF
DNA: TGTGCCAGCAGCTTAGAATTTGACTTTCTGGGCAATCAGCCCCAGCATTTT

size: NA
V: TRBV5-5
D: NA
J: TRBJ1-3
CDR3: CASSFTGSRGNTIYF
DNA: TGTGCCAGCAGCTTTACCGGGAGCCGGGGAAACACCATATATTTT

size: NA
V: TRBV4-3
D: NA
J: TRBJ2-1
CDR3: CASSQEQGGYGNEQFF
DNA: TGCGCCAGCAGCCAAGAACAGGGTGGATACGGCAATGAGCAGTTCTTC

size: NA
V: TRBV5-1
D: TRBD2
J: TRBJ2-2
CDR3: CASSRAGGATGELFF
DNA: TGCGCCAGCAGCCGGGCCGGGGGGGCAACCGGGGAGCTGTTTTTT

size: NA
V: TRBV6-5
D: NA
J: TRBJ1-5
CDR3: CASNEGHSGQPQHF
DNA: TGTGCCAGCAACGAGGGACACTCCGGTCAGCCCCAGCATTTT

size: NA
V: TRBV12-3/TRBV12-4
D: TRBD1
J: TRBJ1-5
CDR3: CATRDSQDQPQHF
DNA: TGTGCCACCCGGGACAGTCAAGATCAGCCCCAGCATTTT

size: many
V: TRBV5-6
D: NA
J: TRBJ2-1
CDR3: CASSPGPGDREQFF
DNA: TGTGCCAGCAGCCCCGGCCCCGGAGACCGTGAGCAGTTCTTC

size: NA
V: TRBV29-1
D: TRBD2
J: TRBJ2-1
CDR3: CSVEEGGIRAPGSEQFF
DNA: TGCAGCGTTGAAGAGGGGGGGATCCGGGCCCCAGGTTCTGAGCAGTTCTTC

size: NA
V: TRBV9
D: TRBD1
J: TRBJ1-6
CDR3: CASSGRTGESPLHF
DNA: TGTGCCAGCAGCGGCCGGACAGGGGAGTCACCCCTCCACTTT

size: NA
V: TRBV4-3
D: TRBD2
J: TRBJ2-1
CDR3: CASSQGTSSYNEQFF
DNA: TGCGCCAGCAGCCAAGGGACTAGCTCCTACAATGAGCAGTTCTTC

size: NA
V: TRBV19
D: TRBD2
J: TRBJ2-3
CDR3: CASSATSGASDTQYF
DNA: TGTGCCAGTAGCGCGACTAGCGGGGCCTCAGATACGCAGTATTTT

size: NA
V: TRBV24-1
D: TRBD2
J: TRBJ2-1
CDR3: CATSDPGTRGYNEQFF
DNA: TGTGCCACCAGTGACCCAGGGACTAGGGGTTACAATGAGCAGTTCTTC

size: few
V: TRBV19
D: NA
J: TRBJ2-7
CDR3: CASSIDPGTPTRQYF
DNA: TGTGCCAGTAGTATAGATCCAGGGACTCCTACGAGGCAGTACTTC

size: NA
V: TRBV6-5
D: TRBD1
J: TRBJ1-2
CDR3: CASTFRTGGLGYTF
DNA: TGTGCCAGCACCTTCCGGACAGGGGGCTTGGGCTACACCTTC

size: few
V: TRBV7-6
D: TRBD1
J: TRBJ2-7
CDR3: CASSSFLGQGGDYEQYF
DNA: TGTGCCAGCAGCTCGTTCCTTGGACAGGGTGGTGACTACGAGCAGTACTTC

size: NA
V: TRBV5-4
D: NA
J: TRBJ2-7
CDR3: CASSSDGYEQYF
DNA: TGTGCCAGCAGCAGCGACGGGTACGAGCAGTACTTC

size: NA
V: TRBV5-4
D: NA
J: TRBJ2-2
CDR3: CASSTQDRTGELFF
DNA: TGTGCCAGCAGCACGCAAGACAGGACCGGGGAGCTGTTTTTT

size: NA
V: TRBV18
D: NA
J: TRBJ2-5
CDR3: CASSPISGPETQYF
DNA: TGTGCCAGCTCACCAATTTCTGGGCCGGAGACCCAGTACTTC

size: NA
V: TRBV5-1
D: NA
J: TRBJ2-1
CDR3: CASSSSASAGQYGNEQFF
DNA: TGCGCCAGCAGCTCCTCCGCGTCGGCAGGGCAGTATGGAAATGAGCAGTTCTTC

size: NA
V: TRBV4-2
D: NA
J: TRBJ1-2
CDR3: CASSQDSLGYTF
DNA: TGTGCCAGCAGCCAAGATTCTCTTGGCTACACCTTC

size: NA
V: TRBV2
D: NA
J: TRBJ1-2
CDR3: CASSDRGYGYTF
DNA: TGTGCCAGCAGTGACAGGGGCTATGGCTACACCTTC

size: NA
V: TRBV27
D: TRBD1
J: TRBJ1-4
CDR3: CASRRVPQGEEKLFF
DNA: TGTGCCAGCCGACGGGTACCCCAGGGGGAAGAAAAACTGTTTTTT

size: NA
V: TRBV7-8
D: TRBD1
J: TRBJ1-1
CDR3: CASSQKLGQMNTEAFF
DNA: TGTGCCAGCAGCCAAAAGCTGGGACAGATGAACACTGAAGCTTTCTTT

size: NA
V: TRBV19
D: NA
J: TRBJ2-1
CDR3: CASSMNLHAAQFF
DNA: TGTGCCAGTAGTATGAACCTGCACGCGGCGCAGTTCTTC

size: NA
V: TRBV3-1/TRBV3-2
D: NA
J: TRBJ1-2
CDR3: CASSRARRATNYGYTF
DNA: TGTGCCAGCAGCCGGGCCCGCAGGGCGACGAACTATGGCTACACCTTC

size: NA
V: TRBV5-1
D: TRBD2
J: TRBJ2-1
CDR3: CASRYSGGAYNEQFF
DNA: TGCGCCAGCAGATACAGCGGGGGGGCCTACAATGAGCAGTTCTTC

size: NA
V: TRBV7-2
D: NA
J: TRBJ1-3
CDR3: CASSPGQGNTIYF
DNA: TGTGCCAGCAGCCCCGGACAGGGAAACACCATATATTTT

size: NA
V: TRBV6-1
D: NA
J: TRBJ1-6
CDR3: CASSEVGPREDSPLHF
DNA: TGTGCCAGCAGTGAAGTAGGGCCTCGGGAGGATTCACCCCTCCACTTT

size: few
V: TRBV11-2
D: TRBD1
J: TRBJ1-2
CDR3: CASSEPRDRGANFYGYTF
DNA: TGTGCCAGCAGCGAACCCCGGGACAGGGGCGCCAACTTCTATGGCTACACCTTC